One sample yielded the 17 T cell receptor beta chains listed below, sequenced in a study of ipilimumab plus nivolumab after autologous stem cell transplantation. Sequencing used immunoSEQ multiplex PCR; TCRdb keeps in-frame clones, though not all of them. The sample has 84,000 or so clones, 65% to 85% seen once. The specimen comprised PBMCs, sampled in a trial of ipilimumab plus nivolumab as post-transplant consolidation. These TCRs come from a male donor with diffuse large B-cell lymphoma.

The chain uses TRBV5-4 and TRBJ1-6; no clear D gene. This CDR3 has 17 amino acids. Germline V gene sequence: CDR1 SGHNT, CDR2 YYREEE (reference sequence). The germline V and J ends were trimmed by 5 bases and 7 bases, with 22 bases remaining between them. As DNA, the CDR3 is TGTGCCAGCAGTCTGTACCTACGGCACTCCGGGAATTCACCCCTCCACTTT. It specifies CASSLYLRHSGNSPLHF.

The chain has TRBV2 and TRBJ2-5; D call uncertain. The CDR3 is made up of 13 amino acids. From germline, CDR1 is SNHLY and CDR2 FYNNEI. V lost 3 bases to trimming and J lost 7 bases, with 12 bases between them. The CDR3 DNA reads as TGTGCCAGCAGTGATGTGGGCCCCCCGACCCAGTACTTC. This codes for CASSDVGPPTQYF.

This chain links TRBV27 with TRBJ2-7; D might be TRBD1 or TRBD2, each matching 5 bases. Germline-derived CDR1 and CDR2 are MNHEY and SMNVEV (reference sequence). The CDR3 length is 15 residues. The V end lost 4 bases, the J end lost 2 bases, and 15 bases lay between the germline ends. In DNA form, the CDR3 reads TGTGCCAGCAGTTCTACCGGGACCGTCGCCTACGAGCAGTACTTC. Translated: CASSSTGTVAYEQYF.

V is TRBV19 and J is TRBJ2-1; 13 bases agree with TRBD2. The J segment lost 6 bases and the V segment lost 5 bases, leaving 4 bases of the junction unmatched. In germline, CDR1 is LNHDA, CDR2 SQIVND (reference sequence). The CDR3 sequence is 15 residues long. The CDR3 DNA reads as TGTGCCAGTAGTTCGACTAGCGGGGGGCTCAATGAGCAGTTCTTC. Protein: CASSSTSGGLNEQFF.

The rearrangement uses TRBV27 and TRBJ2-2; maybe TRBD1 (5 bases). This CDR3 region has 16 residues. Germline V CDR1 and CDR2: MNHEY, SMNVEV (reference sequence). The V gene lost 4 bases and the J gene lost 5 bases, with 17 bases spanning the gap. DNA of the CDR3: TGTGCCAGCAGTTACGCCAGGGTCCCGATTACCGGGGAGCTGTTTTTT. Residues: CASSYARVPITGELFF.

This clone was detected once. This chain links TRBV11-2 with TRBJ2-7, with 11 bases matching TRBD2. The trim removed 0 bases at V and 3 bases at J, leaving 4 bases unmatched. Germline lookup yields CDR1 SGHAT and CDR2 FQNNGV. The CDR3 has 16 residues. The CDR3 DNA is TGTGCCAGCAGCTTAGATCCCACTAGCGGGGGCTACGAGCAGTACTTC. Its protein product is CASSLDPTSGGYEQYF.

V is TRBV7-2 and J is TRBJ1-2; D possibly corresponds to TRBD1 (6 bases). The CDR3 covers 14 residues. The germline V and J ends were trimmed by 5 bases and 0 bases, with 10 bases remaining between them. The germline V gene encodes CDR1 SGHTA and CDR2 FQGNSA. This chain's CDR3 is CASSVDRTNYGYTF. As DNA, the CDR3 is TGTGCCAGCAGCGTCGACAGGACTAACTATGGCTACACCTTC.

This chain links TRBV28 with TRBJ1-2; D is possibly TRBD1 (5 bases). CDR3 length: 14 residues. From germline, CDR1 is MDHEN and CDR2 SYDVKM. The V and J ends lost 2 bases and 3 bases respectively, with 10 bases between them. CDR3 DNA sequence: TGTGCCAGCAGTTTACCTCGCAGGGACTATGGCTACACCTTC. Translated, it gives CASSLPRRDYGYTF.

The rearrangement links TRBV6-4 to TRBJ1-6; D not certain. The CDR3 is made up of 17 amino acids. Germline V gene sequence: CDR1 MRHNA, CDR2 SNTAGT. Deletions cut 6 bases from V and 4 bases from J, with 19 bases between. Here the CDR3 reads CASRTPPKDGYNSPLHF. CDR3 in DNA: TGTGCCAGCAGGACGCCCCCTAAGGACGGATATAATTCACCCCTCCACTTT.

The rearrangement uses TRBV5-5 and TRBJ2-7; D is unresolved. Trimming shortened V by 4 bases and J by 0 bases, and 11 bases separated the two germline ends. From germline, CDR1 is SGHKS and CDR2 YYEKEE (reference sequence). The CDR3 totals 14 residues. CDR3 amino acids: CASSGPRSSYEQYF. CDR3 bases: TGTGCCAGCAGCGGGCCGAGGAGCTCCTACGAGCAGTACTTC.

V is TRBV6-5 and J is TRBJ2-7; 7 bases map to TRBD1. This CDR3 region has 13 residues. Unmatched junction bases numbered 2, after V lost 2 bases and J lost 4 bases. From germline, CDR1 is MNHEY and CDR2 SVGAGI. This CDR3 reads CASSYRQGYEQYF. The CDR3, as DNA: TGTGCCAGCAGTTACAGACAGGGATACGAGCAGTACTTC.

The chain couples TRBV6-1 to TRBJ1-2; D is ambiguous. The CDR3 length is 14 residues. Trimming shortened V by 5 bases and J by 4 bases, and 14 bases separated the two germline ends. Per the germline V gene, CDR1 is MNHNS and CDR2 is SASEGT. CDR3 in amino acids: CASSPRRQTYGYTF. DNA of the CDR3: TGTGCCAGCAGTCCCCGGAGGCAGACCTATGGCTACACCTTC.

The chain's CDR3 is CASSRTGGETEAFF. The CDR3 DNA sequence: TGTGCCAGTAGTAGGACAGGGGGCGAAACTGAAGCTTTCTTT. The chain recombines TRBV19 with TRBJ1-1; 11 bases fit TRBD1. Germline V gene data show CDR1 as LNHDA and CDR2 as SQIVND (reference sequence). V was clipped by 4 bases and J by 5 bases; unmatched bases: 3. The CDR3 runs 14 residues.

This clone is a singleton in its sample. J is TRBJ1-5 and V is TRBV7-2; no reliable D call. The CDR3 length is 12 residues. Trimming stripped 6 bases from V and 2 bases from J, with 5 bases between. CDR1 and CDR2 from the germline V gene are SGHTA and FQGNSA. For the CDR3, the DNA is TGTGCCAGCAGTAGGGGCAATCAGCCCCAGCATTTT. Residues: CASSRGNQPQHF.

CDR3 sequence: CARGWPSADEQYF. The CDR3 nucleotides are TGTGCCAGGGGGTGGCCCTCCGCCGACGAGCAGTACTTC. V usage is TRBV21-1 and J usage is TRBJ2-7. TRBV21-1 is termed a pseudogene. The CDR3 consists of 13 residues.

The chain carries TRBV5-4 and TRBJ2-7; 9 positions match TRBD1. This CDR3 has 15 residues. Germline lookup yields CDR1 SGHNT and CDR2 YYREEE (reference sequence). V shed 0 bases and J 1 base; nucleotides not matched to a gene: 2. In DNA, the CDR3 is TGTGCCAGCAGCTTGGGACAGGGGGTATCCTACGAGCAGTACTTC. Translated, it gives CASSLGQGVSYEQYF.

The genes are TRBV6-1 and TRBJ2-2, with a possible D match to TRBD2 (6 bases). Trimming removed 2 bases at V and 5 bases at J, with 12 bases between. The CDR3 sequence is 15 residues long. CDR1 is MNHNS and CDR2 is SASEGT in the germline V gene. CDR3 bases: TGTGCCAGCAGTGAACTTCTGGCGGGGACCGGGGAGCTGTTTTTT. Translation gives CASSELLAGTGELFF.